These T cell receptor beta chains were read from a single sample in a study of PD-L1 blockade in urothelial cancer. Method: immunoSEQ multiplex PCR; TCRdb's copy keeps in-frame clones and lacks some. The data show about 120,000 clones, 86% seen once. This specimen consisted of PBMCs, obtained around atezolizumab (anti-PD-L1) treatment. The receptors derive from a man aged 50-60 years with urothelial cancer. Both conserved end residues are part of each CDR3. A D gene is named only where the DNA matches it firmly. Size is stated for part of the rows, as once, few or many counts, or as a class when the clone is expanded.

d_gene	len	j_gene	abundance	v_gene	CDR3aa	CDR3nt
TRBD1	14	TRBJ1-6	NA	TRBV14	CASSQRTGKSPLHF	TGTGCCAGCAGCCAACGGACAGGGAAGTCACCCCTCCACTTT
TRBD2	16	TRBJ2-3	NA	TRBV7-3	CASSPTTSGSTDTQYF	TGTGCCAGCAGCCCAACGACTAGCGGGAGCACAGATACGCAGTATTTT
TRBD1	13	TRBJ1-1	NA	TRBV5-1	CASSLTGGTEAFF	TGCGCCAGCAGCTTGACAGGGGGCACTGAAGCTTTCTTT
NA	14	TRBJ2-4	NA	TRBV5-5	CASSFGQAKNIQYF	TGTGCCAGCAGCTTCGGACAAGCCAAAAACATTCAGTACTTC
NA	16	TRBJ1-5	NA	TRBV7-8	CASSFGRAFSNQPQHF	TGTGCCAGCAGCTTTGGCAGGGCCTTTAGCAATCAGCCCCAGCATTTT
NA	14	TRBJ1-1	NA	TRBV7-2	CASSPAGRNTEAFF	TGTGCCAGCAGCCCCGCGGGGAGGAACACTGAAGCTTTCTTT
TRBD1	15	TRBJ1-3	NA	TRBV5-1	CASSRDRSSGNTIYF	TGCGCCAGCAGCCGGGACAGGAGCTCTGGAAACACCATATATTTT
TRBD2	14	TRBJ2-7	NA	TRBV27	CASSRSGRAYEQYF	TGTGCCAGCAGTCGGAGCGGGAGGGCCTACGAGCAGTACTTC
TRBD2	18	TRBJ2-6	once	TRBV5-4	CASRPQGGIALGANVLTF	TGTGCCAGCAGACCCCAGGGAGGGATAGCCCTCGGGGCCAACGTCCTGACTTTC
NA	15	TRBJ2-3	NA	TRBV6-1	CASSLQGRRTDTQYF	TGTGCCAGCAGTTTACAGGGTCGTCGGACAGATACGCAGTATTTT
NA	14	TRBJ1-5	NA	TRBV5-8	CASSRTFSNQPQHF	TGTGCCAGCAGCCGGACATTCAGCAATCAGCCCCAGCATTTT
TRBD2	15	TRBJ2-2	NA	TRBV11-2	CASSFGLATTGELFF	TGTGCCAGCAGCTTCGGACTAGCGACCACCGGGGAGCTGTTTTTT
TRBD2	16	TRBJ2-1	NA	TRBV4-2	CASSQDLAGVLNEQFF	TGTGCCAGCAGCCAAGATCTTGCGGGAGTGTTGAATGAGCAGTTCTTC
TRBD2	15	TRBJ2-2	NA	TRBV2	CASRGLAGVGGELFF	TGTGCCAGCAGGGGACTAGCGGGAGTGGGCGGGGAGCTGTTTTTT
TRBD1	15	TRBJ2-7	NA	TRBV28	CATTRSAGTGDEQYF	TGTGCCACCACCCGATCAGCCGGGACAGGGGACGAGCAGTACTTC
TRBD1	15	TRBJ2-2	NA	TRBV28	CASCRDRVGTGELFF	TGTGCCAGCTGCCGTGACAGGGTTGGCACCGGGGAGCTGTTTTTT
TRBD2	15	TRBJ2-7	NA	TRBV18	CASSPRLAGVREQYF	TGTGCCAGCTCACCGCGGCTAGCGGGAGTACGCGAGCAGTACTTC
TRBD1	14	TRBJ1-1	few	TRBV6-1	CASTLDRGDTEAFF	TGTGCCAGCACTCTAGACAGGGGCGACACTGAAGCTTTCTTT
NA	15	TRBJ1-3	NA	TRBV19	CASTSWGITGNTIYF	TGTGCCAGTACCTCGTGGGGCATTACTGGTAACACCATATATTTT
NA	16	TRBJ2-6	NA	TRBV5-5	CASSADLGLGANVLTF	TGTGCCAGCAGCGCGGACTTAGGGCTTGGGGCCAACGTCCTGACTTTC
TRBD1	15	TRBJ2-3	few	TRBV10-3	CAISDWDSNTDTQYF	TGTGCCATCAGTGATTGGGACAGCAACACAGATACGCAGTATTTT
TRBD2	16	TRBJ2-2	NA	TRBV5-4	CASSPSGRAGTGELFF	TGTGCCAGCAGCCCCAGCGGGAGGGCCGGGACCGGGGAGCTGTTTTTT
NA	13	TRBJ2-5	NA	TRBV6-1	CATGKGLQETQYF	TGTGCCACCGGGAAGGGACTCCAAGAGACCCAGTACTTC